This T cell receptor (beta chain) emerged from a study of cytomegalovirus exposure and HLA in healthy donors (TCRdb year 2017). Turning to the overall study: A later analysis indicated that the 120 or so validation repertoires were generated on the platform also employed for the approximately 700 repertoires of the first cohort. The aim of the study was to test whether cataloging public T cell receptors could identify signatures of past pathogen exposure. In addition to the first cohort of hundreds of subjects, a separate validation cohort of 120 different subjects was used. The study combined high-throughput TCR immunosequencing, statistical association of individual TCRs with disease status, and machine learning to predict cytomegalovirus infection status.

The donors belonged to the validation cohort of about 120 subjects, which was separate from the roughly 700-subject first cohort. Broader findings and caveats from the paper: Across donors, most TCR sequences were observed very rarely, whereas some public TCRs were present in many individuals. In vitro tests confirmed that three of the cytomegalovirus-associated TCR beta chains recognize cytomegalovirus antigens. The classifier was reported to diagnose cytomegalovirus status with high specificity and sensitivity in both the original and validation cohorts. The study gave a list of roughly 150 TCR beta chains associated with cytomegalovirus. A later analysis lacked HLA typing for the validation cohort, so it scored co-occurrence in that cohort across all 110 or so repertoires. Subsequent analysis determined that TCRs grouped into clusters in the first cohort also showed a tendency toward co-occurrence across the 130 or so validation repertoires, and 85% to 95% of cluster scores exceeded 0. According to the authors, the approach could potentially be generalized to other disease states and immunological phenotypes.

The library was produced with the immunoSEQ multiplex PCR assay. The authors' pipeline ran thus. A statistical classification framework was developed to diagnose cytomegalovirus status using the catalog of TCR beta chain sequences. TCRdb stores this immuneACCESS table with in-frame sequences only. Part of the clones is absent; in the studies checked, under half of the shortfall reflects unresolved V genes, and no reason is known for the rest. V and J calls and clone size are as listed in that table; D and trimming were resolved from the DNA. Here the sample has about 160,000 clones; around 92% occur a single time. The ten largest clones represent 9% to 12% of the sample. Concerning this clone: It has no known antigen specificity. Base-call qualities are not available, and no considerably larger clone is one nucleotide away.

Trimming takes 6 bases from V and 6 bases from J, and the germline ends sit 15 bases apart. Via the germline V gene, CDR1 is SGHNT and CDR2 YENEEA. From the cysteine up to the phenylalanine, the CDR3 has a length of 14 residues. The read is trimmed to its CDR3 DNA, 42 bases read in frame from base 1. This sequence originates from a woman younger than 35 in good health and CMV-seropositive. Sample: PBMCs. In this chain, TRBV11-3 is recombined with TRBJ2-4, and the D gene may be TRBD2, 5 bases matching. The bases read TGTGCCAGCAGTTCGAGGGCAGCAATAAACATTCAGTACTTC. Protein translation: CASSSRAAINIQYF.